A selection of T cell receptor beta chains follows, all from one sample in a study of T-cell reconstitution after alpha-beta-depleted transplantation in children. TCRdb recomputed calls from the PCR reads with MiXCR, one row per CDR3 protein. This table holds approximately 170,000 distinct CDR3 sequences, around 10% found once. The source was PBMCs, collected before TCRalphabeta/CD19-depleted stem cell transplant. Receptors were obtained from a boy younger than 10 with acute myeloid leukemia, due to receive a stem cell transplant. CDR3s include the opening cysteine and the closing phenylalanine or tryptophan. Each record gives: D gene, V gene, clone size, CDR3 protein. D genes are given only for firm matches. Part of the rows lack a size; the others show once, few, many or a class for expanded clones.

TRBD1	TRBV10-2	.	CASRGTGANYGYTF
TRBD1	TRBV28	many	CASRTGTVYEQYF
.	TRBV19	many	CASIRDGDLSEKLFF
TRBD2	TRBV20-1	many	CSARGEVAGDTDTQYF
TRBD2	TRBV28	many	CASSLGLAGGPETQYF
.	TRBV28	many	CASSKQGSSYNEQFF
.	TRBV4-2	many	CASSQEISAGSYNEQFF
.	TRBV25-1	many	CASSEVRELDEQYF
.	TRBV20-1	many	CSALGSTNEKLFF
.	TRBV5-1	many	CASSLDGRGEQFF
.	TRBV12-3/TRBV12-4	many	CASSFDGPYEQYF
.	TRBV15	many	CATSREQGLYYGYTF
.	TRBV9	many	CASSAAGPDQPQHF
.	TRBV19	many	CASSPREEFQDTQYF
.	TRBV20-1	.	CSAPGLGVGGNEHFF
.	TRBV4-2	.	CASGPGLLSNQETQYF
.	TRBV12-3/TRBV12-4	.	CASTRTGDTEAFF
TRBD1	TRBV7-8	many	CASSTPQPGQGAYNEQFF
TRBD2	TRBV5-1	many	CASSSGTSHTDTQYF
.	TRBV5-1	many	CASSLREGFQSTQYF
.	TRBV7-9	.	CASRPGPSYEQYF
.	TRBV12-3/TRBV12-4	many	CASSGSGFNYGYTF
TRBD2	TRBV5-1	many	CASSLGLAGGTDEQFF